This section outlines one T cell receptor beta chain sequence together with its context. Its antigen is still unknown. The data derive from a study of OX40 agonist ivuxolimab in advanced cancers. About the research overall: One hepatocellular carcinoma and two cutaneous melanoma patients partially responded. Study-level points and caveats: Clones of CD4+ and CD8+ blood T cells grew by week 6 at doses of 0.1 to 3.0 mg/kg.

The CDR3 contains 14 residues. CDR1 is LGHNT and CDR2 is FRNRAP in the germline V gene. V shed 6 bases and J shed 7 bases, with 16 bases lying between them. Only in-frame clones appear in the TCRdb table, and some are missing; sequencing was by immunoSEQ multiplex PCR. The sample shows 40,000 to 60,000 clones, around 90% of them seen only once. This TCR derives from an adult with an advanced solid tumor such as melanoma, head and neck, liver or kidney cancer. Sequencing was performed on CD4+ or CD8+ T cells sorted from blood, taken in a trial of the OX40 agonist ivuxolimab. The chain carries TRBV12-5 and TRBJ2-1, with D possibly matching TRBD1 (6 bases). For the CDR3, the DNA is TGTGCTAGTGGACCAGGGACAACCGGAAATGAGCAGTTCTTC. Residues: CASGPGTTGNEQFF.